Shown below are 8 T cell receptor beta chains from a single sample sequenced in a study of cytomegalovirus exposure and HLA in healthy donors. Some clones are missing from TCRdb's copy, which holds only in-frame ones; the method was immunoSEQ multiplex PCR. The data show 200,000 or so clones, 75% to 85% seen once. Sequenced input: PBMCs. Receptors originate from a woman in her 30s in good health and CMV-seropositive.

This chain links TRBV5-5 with TRBJ1-2; TRBD1 matches at 7 bases. Germline CDR1 SGHKS, CDR2 YYEKEE (reference sequence). The CDR3 is 16 amino acids. Trimming took 0 bases from V and 1 from J; bases not matched to a gene: 6. CDR3 in DNA: TGTGCCAGCAGCTTGGGGACAGGCGGGGATAACTATGGCTACACCTTC. Translation: CASSLGTGGDNYGYTF.

The chain carries TRBV6-5 and TRBJ2-4; 7 bases map to TRBD1. The CDR3 is made up of 15 amino acids. Trimming cost V 6 bases and J 0 bases; bases outside gene matches: 5. The germline gives CDR1 MNHEY, CDR2 SVGAGI. The CDR3 DNA reads as TGTGCCAGCAGCGAAAGACAGGGAGCCAAAAACATTCAGTACTTC. Translating gives CASSERQGAKNIQYF.

This chain links TRBV18 with TRBJ2-7; 7 bases agree with TRBD2. Germline V CDR1 and CDR2: KGHSH, LQKENI. The CDR3 runs to 14 residues. Trimming at V came to 1 base and at J to 6 bases, leaving 6 bases not matched to a gene. The CDR3 loop reads CASSPLGLPGEQYF. CDR3 coding DNA: TGTGCCAGCTCACCACTGGGACTACCAGGCGAGCAGTACTTC.

A single count supports this clone. The rearrangement links TRBV29-1 to TRBJ2-5, with D perhaps matching TRBD2 (5 bases). V was clipped by 7 bases and J by 5 bases, with 14 bases between them. CDR1 is SQVTM and CDR2 is ANQGSEA in the germline V gene. The CDR3 contains 12 residues. The CDR3 here is CSGGIVSETQYF. CDR3 coding DNA: TGCAGCGGAGGGATAGTAAGCGAGACCCAGTACTTC.

This chain links TRBV4-1 with TRBJ2-7; D unresolved. CDR3 size: 13 residues. Looked up from germline, CDR1 is MGHRA and CDR2 is YSYEKL. Trimming left V 1 base short and J 5 bases short, with 9 bases between. CDR3 sequence (DNA): TGCGCCAGCAGCCAAGTACTTTCTGACGAGCAGTACTTC. It specifies CASSQVLSDEQYF.

J is TRBJ1-2 and V is TRBV19; tentative D call: TRBD1 (5 bases). In germline, CDR1 is LNHDA, CDR2 SQIVND (reference sequence). Trimming removed 6 bases from V and 1 base from J, with 9 bases in between. The CDR3 covers 13 residues. The CDR3 DNA follows: TGTGCCAGTAGCCCCAGGGTTAACTATGGCTACACCTTC. Protein sequence: CASSPRVNYGYTF.

The rearrangement uses TRBV28 and TRBJ1-2, with 7 positions matching TRBD1. With 6 bases clipped from V and 2 bases from J, the junction kept 6 bases outside the gene matches. This CDR3 contains 14 residues. Looked up from germline, CDR1 is MDHEN and CDR2 is SYDVKM. The CDR3 DNA is TGTGCCAGCAGCCGGGACAGTACAAACTATGGCTACACCTTC. This translates into CASSRDSTNYGYTF.

This CDR3 is CASSDGSLQETQYF. The CDR3 nucleotides read TGTGCCAGCAGTGACGGGAGTCTCCAAGAGACCCAGTACTTC. The V gene is TRBV6-5, the J gene TRBJ2-5; a possible D gene is TRBD2 (6 bases). V lost 5 bases and J lost 1, with 11 bases in between. CDR3 length: 14 amino acids. CDR1 and CDR2 from the germline V gene are MNHEY and SVGAGI.